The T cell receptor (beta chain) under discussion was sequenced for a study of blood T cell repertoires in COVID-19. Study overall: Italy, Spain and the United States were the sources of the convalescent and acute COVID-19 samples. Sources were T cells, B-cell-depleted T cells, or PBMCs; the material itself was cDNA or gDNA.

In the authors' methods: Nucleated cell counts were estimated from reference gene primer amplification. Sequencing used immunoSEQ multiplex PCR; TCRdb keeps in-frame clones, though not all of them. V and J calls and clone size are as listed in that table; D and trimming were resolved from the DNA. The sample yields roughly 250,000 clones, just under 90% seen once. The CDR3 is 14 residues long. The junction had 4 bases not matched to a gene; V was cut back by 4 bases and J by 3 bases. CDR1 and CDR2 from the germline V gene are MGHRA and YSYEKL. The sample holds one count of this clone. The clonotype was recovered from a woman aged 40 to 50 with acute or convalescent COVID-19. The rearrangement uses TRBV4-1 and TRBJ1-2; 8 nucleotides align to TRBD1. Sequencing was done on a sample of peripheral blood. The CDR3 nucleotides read TGCGCCAGCAGCCCCGGGACAGGACACTATGGCTACACCTTC. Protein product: CASSPGTGHYGYTF.